This TCR beta chain came from a study of glioma-infiltrating T cells after dendritic cell vaccination. This CDR3 has 17 residues. Germline V gene data show CDR1 as LGHNA and CDR2 as YNFKEQ. J lost 0 bases, V lost 3 bases, and 1 base had no gene match. Sequenced by immunoSEQ multiplex PCR; TCRdb stores in-frame clones only, minus some. Here the sample spans around 37,000 clones, approximately 84% being singletons. This clone was observed a handful of times. The chain links TRBV4-2 to TRBJ2-2; 13 nucleotides match TRBD2. The TCR was taken from a human donor with glioblastoma. Sequenced material: blood, taken before dendritic cell vaccination. The CDR3 DNA reads as TGTGCCAGCAGCCATGGGACTAGCGGGGCGAACACCGGGGAGCTGTTTTTT. Protein: CASSHGTSGANTGELFF.